This T cell receptor beta chain was captured by sequencing in a study of OX40 agonist ivuxolimab in advanced cancers. Findings and limits, study-wide: Low levels of normalized T-cell clonal expansion also appeared in some nonresponders. Within 6 weeks, CD4+ and CD8+ blood T cells expanded clonally at 0.1 to 3.0 mg/kg.

Of note for this clone: Its target is not known.

Germline V gene data show CDR1 as LGHNA and CDR2 as YNFKEQ. Trimming pared 1 base from V and 6 bases from J, leaving 13 bases between. The CDR3 length is 14 residues. Some clones are missing from TCRdb's copy, which holds only in-frame ones; the method was immunoSEQ multiplex PCR. The data show 70,000 to 75,000 clones, around four fifths seen once. Sequences were derived from CD4+ or CD8+ T cells sorted from blood, sampled in a trial of the OX40 agonist ivuxolimab. This sequence was found in an adult with an advanced solid tumor such as melanoma, head and neck, liver or kidney cancer. This sequence joins TRBV4-2 and TRBJ2-7; D uncertain. The CDR3 region has the DNA TGTGCCAGCAGCCAAGTCGACCGGCCGAGCGAGCAGTACTTC. Encoded protein: CASSQVDRPSEQYF.